The 24 T cell receptor beta chains reported below all come from one sample, sequenced in a study of blood T cells in healthy people across ages. A second about 7 to 12 cycle PCR used barcoded and J-beta primers. TCRdb fed the 5' RACE reads into MiXCR, producing one record per CDR3 protein. The sample consists of fewer than 800,000 distinct CDR3 sequences, 20% to 25% of them appearing once. Sequencing used blood. The origin of the receptors is a man aged 65 to 85 in good health.

The CDR3 sequence: CATSRAAGIQYF. DNA for the CDR3: TGTGCCACCAGCAGAGCAGCTGGCATTCAGTACTTC. The chain joins TRBV15 to TRBJ2-4; D unresolved. The CDR3 spans 12 residues. The germline gives CDR1 LNHNV, CDR2 YYDKDF (reference sequence). The germline V and J ends were trimmed by 1 base and 9 bases, with 7 bases remaining between them.

This clonotype was recorded a few times. The chain links TRBV20-1 to TRBJ2-7; 13 bases agree with TRBD2. The CDR3 loop spans 14 amino acids. With V trimmed by 5 bases and J by 6 bases, 7 bases remained unmatched. CDR1 is DFQATT and CDR2 is SNEGSKA in the germline V gene (reference sequence). CDR3 residues: CSALRTSGSVEQYF. CDR3 nucleotide sequence: TGCAGTGCTCTACGGACTAGCGGGAGTGTCGAGCAGTACTTC.

The chain employs TRBV20-1 and TRBJ2-3, with 8 nucleotides matching TRBD2. Germline V gene lookup returns CDR1 DFQATT and CDR2 SNEGSKA (reference sequence). V was pared by 0 bases and J by 6 bases, with 14 bases of the junction left unmatched. This CDR3 region has 17 residues. The CDR3 loop reads CSARDPGGSGEIDTQYF. CDR3 DNA sequence: TGCAGTGCTAGAGATCCGGGGGGTAGCGGGGAGATTGATACGCAGTATTTT.

Concerning this clonotype: A much bigger clone sits one base away, suggesting this may be a read error. The chain carries TRBV5-5 and TRBJ2-5; 8 nucleotides align to TRBD1. Germline V lookup: CDR1 SGHKS, CDR2 YYEKEE (reference sequence). The CDR3 length is 14 residues. The CDR3 nucleotides are TGTGTCAGCAGCTCCCGGACAGGGTCAGTGACCCAGTACTTC. Translated, it gives CVSSSRTGSVTQYF.

The sample holds a few counts of this clonotype. At one end, the junction sequence differs from germline, possibly due to a read error. V and J are TRBV7-7 and TRBJ2-1; D may be TRBD2 (8 bases). Germline assignment: CDR1 SSHAT and CDR2 FNYEAQ (reference sequence). The CDR3 is made up of 18 amino acids. This CDR3 reads CASSLEGAAGVPYNEQFF. The CDR3 nucleotides read TGTGCTAGCAGCTTAGAGGGGGCAGCGGGAGTCCCCTACAATGAGCAGTTCTTC.

The rearrangement joins TRBV5-1 to TRBJ1-1; unclear D gene. This CDR3 is built from 13 residues. The germline V gene encodes CDR1 SGHRS and CDR2 YFSETQ. Trimming left V 4 bases short and J 7 bases short, with 14 bases between. CDR3 in DNA: TGCGCCAGCAGCCGCGCGATTACTGATGAAGCTTTCTTT. Protein: CASSRAITDEAFF.

Remarks on this clonotype: One end of the junction is discordant with germline, which a read error may explain. The J gene is TRBJ2-7, the V gene TRBV29-1; 10 nucleotides match TRBD2. The germline V gene has CDR1 SQVTM and CDR2 ANQGSEA. The CDR3 is 13 residues long. CDR3 residues: CSVYPSGSYEQYF. CDR3 in DNA: TGCAGCGTCTACCCTAGCGGGAGCTACGAACAGTACTTC.

There are many counts of this clonotype. The chain links TRBV24-1 to TRBJ2-1; D gene unclear. Per the germline V gene, CDR1 is KGHDR and CDR2 is SFDVKD. Trimming removed 2 bases at V and 8 bases at J, with 15 bases between. This CDR3 is 15 amino acids long. CDR3 DNA: TGTGCCACCAGTGATTGGGCTAGTTTGGGCGATGAGCAGTTCTTC. It encodes CATSDWASLGDEQFF.

This chain connects TRBV7-9 to TRBJ2-5; TRBD1 is a possible D gene (5 bases). The CDR3 is 14 residues long. CDR1 SEHNR and CDR2 FQNEAQ come from the germline V gene (reference sequence). Deletions cut 5 bases from V and 1 base from J, with 11 bases between. CDR3 nucleotide sequence: TGTGCCAGCAGCAAGGGGATCTCCCAAGAGACCCAGTACTTC. Its translation is CASSKGISQETQYF. Complete variable domain (other parts from reference TRBV7-9 and TRBJ2-5): DTGVSQNPRHKITKRGQNVTFRCDPISEHNRLYWYRQTLGQGPEFLTYFQNEAQLEKSRLLSDRFSAERPKGSFSTLEIQRTEQGDSAMYLCASSKGISQETQYFGPGTRLLVL.

This clonotype appeared a few times. V is TRBV15 and J is TRBJ2-7, with a tentative D call TRBD1 (6 bases). Trimming removed 0 bases from V and 2 bases from J, with 14 bases in between. This CDR3 has 16 amino acids. Germline V gives CDR1 LNHNV, CDR2 YYDKDF (reference sequence). The DNA for the CDR3 is TGTGCCACCAGCAGAGACAAAGACAGGTTGGCCTACGAGCAGTACTTC. It yields the protein CATSRDKDRLAYEQYF.

This clonotype was seen a handful of times. The rearrangement uses TRBV6-2 or TRBV6-3 and TRBJ2-7, with 9 bases matching TRBD2. The V gene end was trimmed by 3 bases and the J gene end by 2 bases; junction bases not matched to a gene: 17. CDR1 and CDR2 from the germline V gene are MNHEY and SVGEGT. This CDR3 has 19 residues. The CDR3 sequence: CASSYVMGVAGDIPYEQYF. For the CDR3, the DNA is TGTGCCAGCAGTTATGTTATGGGAGTAGCGGGAGATATACCCTACGAGCAGTACTTC.

This chain links TRBV21-1 with TRBJ2-7; TRBD2 reflects the table's D call only, with no check against the DNA. TRBV21-1 constitutes a pseudogene. The CDR3 runs 16 residues. The CDR3 nucleotides read TGTGCCAGTCCTTTCCTTCTAGCGGGAGACTCCTACGAGCAGTACTTC. Translated: CASPFLLAGDSYEQYF.

The rearrangement joins TRBV10-3 to TRBJ2-5; TRBD2 matches 7 bases. Germline loops: CDR1 ENHRY, CDR2 SYGVKD. The CDR3 sequence is 15 residues long. The V and J ends lost 5 bases and 14 bases, in that order; junction bases with no gene match: 20. CDR3 sequence: CAISSSGDLSYEHYF. CDR3 nucleotides: TGTGCCATCAGTTCTAGCGGTGACCTCTCCTACGAGCACTACTTC.

V usage is TRBV20-1 and J usage is TRBJ2-5, with TRBD2 identical over 15 bases. V gave up 2 bases and J gave up 4 bases; unmatched junction bases: 2. This CDR3 region has 15 residues. Germline CDR1 reads DFQATT; CDR2 reads SNEGSKA (reference sequence). The CDR3 loop reads CSARRTSGRVETQYF. CDR3 DNA: TGCAGTGCTAGACGGACTAGCGGGAGGGTAGAGACCCAGTACTTC.

This clonotype has just a few counts. The chain couples TRBV28 to TRBJ2-7; D may be TRBD1 (5 bases). The CDR3 consists of 11 residues. Germline V gene sequence: CDR1 MDHEN, CDR2 SYDVKM. V dropped 4 bases and J dropped 7 bases, with 8 bases sitting between them. In DNA, the CDR3 is TGTGCCAGCAGTTCAGGGATTGAGCAGTACTTC. Residues: CASSSGIEQYF. Based on the CDR3 plus reference TRBV28 and TRBJ2-7, the full variable domain is DVKVTQSSRYLVKRTGEKVFLECVQDMDHENMFWYRQDPGLGLRLIYFSYDVKMKEKGDIPEGYSVSREKKERFSLILESASTNQTSMYLCASSSGIEQYFGPGTRLTVT.

Remarks on this clonotype: Possible read error: a much larger clone is one base away. V and J are TRBV20-1 and TRBJ1-6, with a tentative D call TRBD1 (6 bases). This CDR3 contains 17 residues. The V gene's germline CDR1 is DFQATT and CDR2 SNEGSKA (reference sequence). The CDR3 sequence: CSARIWGPSSYSSPLHF. For the CDR3, the DNA is TGCAGTGCTAGGATTTGGGGGCCCAGCTCCTATAGTTCACCCCTCCACTTT.

This clonotype has a handful of counts. The rearrangement joins TRBV3-1 to TRBJ2-3; tentatively, D is TRBD1 (6 bases). V was clipped by 3 bases and J by 3 bases, with 13 bases between them. Germline assignment: CDR1 LGHDT and CDR2 YNNKEL (reference sequence). The CDR3 extends over 15 amino acids. CDR3 coding DNA: TGTGCCAGCAGCCAGCCCCGGGGACAAACAGATACGCAGTATTTT. Its protein product is CASSQPRGQTDTQYF.

This clonotype was seen more than once but under ten times. The chain combines TRBV5-1 with TRBJ2-4; possible D gene TRBD1, 6 bases. The CDR3 consists of 14 residues. Germline CDR1 reads SGHRS; CDR2 reads YFSETQ. Trimming removed 4 bases at V and 7 bases at J, with 15 bases between. In DNA form, the CDR3 reads TGCGCCAGCAGCCGCCCGGAACAGGGTAACATTCAGTACTTC. It is translated as CASSRPEQGNIQYF.

This clonotype was recorded a few times. J is TRBJ2-5 and V is TRBV10-3, with D possibly matching TRBD2 (7 bases). The J call could be wrong; TRBJ2-7 is a better fit for the DNA end. This CDR3 region has 12 residues. Germline CDR1 ENHRY, CDR2 SYGVKD. The DNA of the CDR3 is TGTGCCGCTGGGGGGGGCACCTACGAGCAGTACTTC. Its protein is CAAGGGTYEQYF.

This clonotype turned up a few times. The chain joins TRBV20-1 to TRBJ1-1, with no clear D. V lost 0 bases, J lost 3 bases, and 8 bases lay in between. This CDR3 comprises 13 residues. CDR1 and CDR2 from the germline V gene are DFQATT and SNEGSKA (reference sequence). The CDR3 spells CSARDRRDTEAFF. CDR3 nucleotide sequence: TGCAGTGCTAGAGATAGAAGGGACACTGAAGCTTTCTTT.

This chain connects TRBV4-3 to TRBJ2-1; 8 bases are shared with TRBD1. J was trimmed by 5 bases and V by 1 base; bases with no gene match: 4. The CDR3 runs to 15 residues. Germline values: CDR1 LGHNA, CDR2 YSLEER. CDR3 sequence reads: CASSQGQGINNEQFF. The CDR3 DNA sequence: TGCGCCAGCAGCCAAGGACAGGGGATCAACAATGAGCAGTTCTTC.

This clonotype turned up a few times. The rearrangement links TRBV2 to TRBJ2-1; 10 positions match TRBD2. The CDR3 contains 16 residues. V was clipped by 6 bases and J by 3 bases; unmatched bases: 8. CDR1 is SNHLY, CDR2 FYNNEI, per germline. Here the CDR3 reads CASRGASGSYYNEQFF. CDR3 DNA: TGTGCCAGCAGGGGGGCTAGCGGGAGTTACTACAATGAGCAGTTCTTC.

V is TRBV7-2 and J is TRBJ1-1; D is perhaps TRBD1 (5 bases). Trimming shortened V by 2 bases and J by 7 bases, and 8 bases separated the two germline ends. The CDR3 is 12 amino acids. The germline gives CDR1 SGHTA, CDR2 FQGNSA. The chain's CDR3 is CASSLRGIEAFF. CDR3 sequence (DNA): TGTGCCAGCAGCTTAAGGGGAATTGAAGCTTTCTTT.

This chain uses TRBV5-1 with TRBJ2-3; D gene ambiguous. CDR1 and CDR2 from the germline V gene are SGHRS and YFSETQ. V lost 2 bases to trimming and J lost 3 bases, with 13 bases between them. The CDR3 runs 15 residues. The CDR3 protein is CASSLELGKTDTQYF. The CDR3 nucleotides are TGCGCCAGCAGCTTAGAGCTAGGGAAAACAGATACGCAGTATTTT.